This T cell receptor beta chain was identified during a study of T-cell memory formation after mild COVID-19. Study at large: In these data, TCR clusters were largely donor specific. Notes on the study in general: Researchers report contracting CD4+ clones mostly in CM and EM, with CD8+ clones in EMRA.

5'RACE with constant-segment primers built TCRalpha and TCRbeta cDNA libraries with UMIs. From the 5' RACE reads, TCRdb called clonotypes with MiXCR, one entry per CDR3 protein. Of 150,000 to 200,000 distinct CDR3 sequences listed, about 20% are singletons. As for this clonotype: Its antigen is not known.

The CDR3 extends over 15 amino acids. From germline, CDR1 is KGHSH and CDR2 LQKENI. Trimming stripped 3 bases from V and 9 bases from J, with 15 bases between. The specimen was PBMCs or a T cell subset sorted from them (not recorded which). This chain joins TRBV18 and TRBJ1-6, with D maybe TRBD1 (6 bases). The receptor was isolated from an adult woman who had mild COVID-19 (a few samples of this study predate the infection). Cell type and time point are not known. The CDR3 protein is CASSPSGEWGSPLHF. The CDR3, as DNA: TGTGCCAGCTCACCCTCAGGGGAATGGGGTTCACCCCTCCACTTT.